This entry concerns a single TCR beta chain. Its antigen is not yet known. It has no much larger one-base neighbor in the sample; base qualities were not kept. Enrolling through a virtual design, the prospective study's participants ranged in age from about 18 to 100 years and lived across roughly 23 United States geographic areas. Cohort assignment in the prospective study relied on participant-reported clinical history from a screening survey and a study questionnaire. In the prospective study, whole blood, serum and a nasopharyngeal or oropharyngeal swab were collected from each participant by mobile phlebotomists. Additional blood draws and questionnaires over an approximately two-month period could optionally be provided by prospective study participants. Blood samples from the prospective study were shipped frozen or at room temperature prior to DNA extraction. This sample was included in a study of blood T cell repertoires in COVID-19 (dated by TCRdb to the early 2020s). About the study as a whole: Collaborator samples came from the United States, Italy and Spain and covered acute and convalescent phases of COVID-19. The material from the prospective study consisted of cDNA or gDNA derived from T cells, B-cell-depleted T cells, or PBMCs. Deeply sampled blood TCRbeta repertoires from subjects exposed to, actively infected with, or recovered from COVID-19 were included in the dataset. A freely available public database, intended as a resource for researchers studying the immune response to SARS-CoV-2, is where the repertoires were released. Samples came from the ongoing ImmuneRACE study (first 160 participants) plus 1,254 subjects from 6 global collaborators. A de-identified subject ID, COVID-19 status, age in years and sex were almost always included in the sample metadata. HLA class I and class II types, where available, came from metadata supplied by the sample provider rather than from assay-based typing.

The research as a whole found: The amount of clinical and demographic metadata varied by source and participant and was provided uncurated.

The CDR3, from cysteine to phenylalanine, totals 13 residues. Only CDR3 DNA remains: 39 bases, in frame from the first base. The V and J ends are trimmed by 3 bases and 11 bases, leaving 13 bases between them. The germline V gene provides CDR1 SGHAT and CDR2 FQNNGV. The immunoSEQ Assay, a bias-controlled multiplex PCR, was used to amplify TCRbeta CDR3 regions from genomic DNA. As for how the authors treated the data: Nucleated cell counts per sample were estimated from amplification of reference gene primers within the assay. To quantify the absolute abundance of each unique TCRbeta CDR3 rearrangement, sequence reads were collapsed and filtered. For each sample, productive Simpson clonality was calculated as the square root of Simpson's diversity index across productive rearrangements. TCRdb stores this immuneACCESS table with in-frame sequences only. Part of the clones is absent; in the studies checked, under half of the shortfall reflects unresolved V genes, and no reason is known for the rest. That table supplies the V and J calls and clone size; D and trimming were determined from the DNA. In all, the sample holds around 140,000 clones, and about 81% of those were seen once. Roughly 2.2% of the sample is taken by the ten largest.

Input material: PBMCs or T cells enriched from blood (not recorded which). The chain employs TRBV11-2 and TRBJ1-4, with the D gene uncertain. The TCR sequence derives from a man aged 40-49 years with acute COVID-19. CDR3 reads: CASSLAQASKLFF. The nucleotide sequence is given as TGTGCCAGCAGCTTGGCTCAGGCGTCGAAACTGTTTTTT.